Below, 5 T cell receptor beta chains from the same sample are listed, as sequenced in a study of blood T cell repertoires in COVID-19. This table comes from immunoSEQ multiplex PCR, and its TCRdb copy is limited to in-frame clones, with some not included. The sample carries 490,000 or so clones, around 85% recorded once. The sequencing sample was made of PBMCs or T cells enriched from blood (not recorded which). Every receptor here comes from a woman aged 60-75 years who had recovered from COVID-19.

The chain joins TRBV5-5 to TRBJ1-2, with TRBD1 as a possible D gene (6 bases). Looked up from germline, CDR1 is SGHKS and CDR2 is YYEKEE (reference sequence). Trimming removed 4 bases from V and 5 bases from J, with 15 bases in between. CDR3 length: 14 residues. This CDR3 is CASSGTDRRYGYTF. The DNA for the CDR3 is TGTGCCAGCAGCGGTACCGACAGGAGATATGGCTACACCTTC.

The gene calls are TRBV4-1 and TRBJ1-2; D remains ambiguous. The CDR3 covers 11 residues. Trimming took off 1 base at V and 11 bases at J, with 8 bases between the two ends. Germline CDR1 MGHRA, CDR2 YSYEKL. DNA for the CDR3: TGCGCCAGCAGCCAAGCCCAGTCTTACACCTTC. Translation gives CASSQAQSYTF.

The chain recombines TRBV27 with TRBJ2-1, with a possible D match to TRBD1 (5 bases). V lost 7 bases and J lost 1, with 17 bases in between. Germline V CDR1 and CDR2: MNHEY, SMNVEV (reference sequence). There are 16 residues in the CDR3. CDR3 region: CASTFRRGISYNEQFF. DNA of the CDR3: TGTGCCAGCACCTTTCGTAGGGGCATATCCTACAATGAGCAGTTCTTC.

The chain joins TRBV11-2 to TRBJ1-3; D not resolved. Germline CDR1 reads SGHAT; CDR2 reads FQNNGV. V was trimmed by 4 bases and J by 4 bases, leaving 8 bases between them. The CDR3 runs 13 residues. CDR3 amino acids: CASSSLQGNTIYF. As DNA, the CDR3 is TGTGCCAGCAGCTCTTTACAGGGAAACACCATATATTTT.

The chain uses TRBV27 and TRBJ1-4; no definite D call. Per the germline V gene, CDR1 is MNHEY and CDR2 is SMNVEV (reference sequence). This CDR3 spans 14 amino acids. V was cut by 5 bases and J by 8 bases, with 15 bases left in between. CDR3 region: CASSRKGRGEKLFF. CDR3 bases: TGTGCCAGCAGTCGTAAGGGCCGGGGAGAAAAACTGTTTTTT.